This TCR beta chain is from a study of control samples from healthy donors and cancer patients. With 6 bases clipped from V and 6 bases from J, the junction kept 8 bases outside the gene matches. The CDR3 is 15 residues long. Germline assignment: CDR1 MNHEY and CDR2 SVGAGI. TCRdb keeps only in-frame clones here, not all; method: immunoSEQ multiplex PCR. The data hold 100,000 to 150,000 clones, with about nine tenths observed a single time. The chain employs TRBV6-5 and TRBJ2-2; TRBD1 aligns across 9 bases. The sequencing input was PBMCs. This clonotype was sampled from a man aged 50 to 59 with head and neck cancer. The CDR3 sequence is CASRMTGGGSGELFF. CDR3 coding DNA: TGTGCCAGCAGAATGACAGGGGGAGGTTCCGGGGAGCTGTTTTTT.